Included here is one TCR beta chain sequence, with context. Its antigen is undetermined. The data were produced by immunoSEQ multiplex PCR, yet TCRdb's version contains in-frame clones alone and is incomplete. The sample shows 65,000 to 85,000 clones, roughly 90% of them seen only once. Related graft donors supplied nonmyeloablative bone marrow transplants, and mixed chimerism was transient. Thawed PBMCs were FACS-sorted into unstimulated CD4+CD25+CD127- regulatory T cells, CD4+CD25- non-regulatory cells, CD4 and CD8 cells. The CDR3 is made up of 13 amino acids. The ends were cut back, 0 bases at V and 8 bases at J, with 8 bases in the middle. In germline, CDR1 is LGHNA, CDR2 YNFKEQ. The sample is drawn from a study of Tregs in tolerant kidney transplant recipients. Study findings and constraints: Tregs expanded with activated donor B cells seemed most donor-specific. Tolerant patients' donor-specific Tregs expanded beyond overall Tregs, suggesting antigen-driven growth.

The receptor was derived from a human patient who received a combined kidney and bone marrow transplant. T cells may partly derive from the graft donor. The chain uses TRBV4-2 and TRBJ2-1; weak D call: TRBD1 (6 bases). Sequencing was performed on CD4+ T cells from blood (PBMCs), taken 24 months after the transplant. The chain's CDR3 is CASSQEQGYEQFF. The CDR3 DNA is TGTGCCAGCAGCCAAGAACAGGGCTATGAGCAGTTCTTC.